This TCR beta chain was captured by sequencing in a study of blood T cell repertoires in COVID-19. As for the study in general: The origin of the acute and convalescent COVID-19 samples was the United States, Italy and Spain. PBMCs, B-cell-depleted T cells, or T cells provided the cDNA or gDNA that made up the material.

The CDR3 is made up of 17 amino acids. Germline-derived CDR1 and CDR2 are LGHNT and FRNRAP. V was cut by 1 base and J by 2 bases, with 17 bases left in between. Per the authors' pipeline: Estimation of nucleated cell counts relied on the amplification of reference gene primers. Sequencing was performed with immunoSEQ multiplex PCR; in TCRdb, only in-frame clones are kept and a portion is missing. That table is the source of V, J and clone size, and D and trimming were worked out from the DNA. The repertoire holds about 300,000 clones, with roughly 90% as singletons. The rearrangement joins TRBV12-5 to TRBJ2-5, with a tentative D call TRBD1 (6 bases). Sample: peripheral blood. The TCR was taken from a young man who had recovered from COVID-19. This chain's CDR3 is CASGLALGRGPQETQYF. CDR3 nucleotides: TGTGCTAGTGGTTTGGCCCTGGGCAGGGGCCCACAAGAGACCCAGTACTTC.